This T cell receptor (beta chain) was sequenced for a study of T cell responses to AZD1222 COVID-19 vaccine. Regarding the study as a whole: The study found vaccine-associated CD4 TCRs spanning spike, dominant at 160-218 and 743-854. Without day 14 samples, only post-peak T cell repertoires were studied. An increase in Spike-specific TCR breadth and depth was observed after two AZD1222 doses.

This clone was observed a single time. Its antigen is still unknown. CDR3 size: 18 residues. Trimming removed 5 bases at V and 1 base at J, with 24 bases between. The germline V gene encodes CDR1 SGHVS and CDR2 FQNEAQ. Second-dose recipients at about 4 or about 12 weeks were treated as one pooled group. The assay was immunoSEQ multiplex PCR, and TCRdb's table has in-frame clones only and misses some. The sample has roughly 100,000 clones; 89% are singletons. The sequences come from peripheral blood, collected 28 days after the second AZD1222 dose. The chain combines TRBV7-8 with TRBJ2-7; D might be TRBD2 (6 bases). The receptor comes from an adult who received the AZD1222 COVID-19 vaccine. CDR3 sequence (DNA): TGTGCCAGCAGCCCTAGTTTGCTGCGGGGCGCGGGTTCCTACGAGCAGTACTTC. Translation: CASSPSLLRGAGSYEQYF.